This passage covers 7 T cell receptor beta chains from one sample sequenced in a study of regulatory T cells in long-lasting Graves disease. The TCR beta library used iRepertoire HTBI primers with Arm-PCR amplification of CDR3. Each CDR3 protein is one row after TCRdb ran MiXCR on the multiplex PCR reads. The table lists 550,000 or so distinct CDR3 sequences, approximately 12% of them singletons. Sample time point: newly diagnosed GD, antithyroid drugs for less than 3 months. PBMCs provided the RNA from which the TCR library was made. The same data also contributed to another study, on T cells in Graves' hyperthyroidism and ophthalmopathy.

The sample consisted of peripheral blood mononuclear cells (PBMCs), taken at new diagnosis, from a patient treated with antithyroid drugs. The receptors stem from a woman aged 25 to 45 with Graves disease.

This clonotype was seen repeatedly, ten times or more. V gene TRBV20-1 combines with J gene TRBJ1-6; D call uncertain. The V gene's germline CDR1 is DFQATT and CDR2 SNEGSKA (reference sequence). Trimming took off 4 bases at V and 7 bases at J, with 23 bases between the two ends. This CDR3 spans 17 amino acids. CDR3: CSAMPGRILGPNSPLHF. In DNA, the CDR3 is TGCAGTGCTATGCCCGGGAGGATACTTGGGCCCAATTCACCCCTCCACTTT.

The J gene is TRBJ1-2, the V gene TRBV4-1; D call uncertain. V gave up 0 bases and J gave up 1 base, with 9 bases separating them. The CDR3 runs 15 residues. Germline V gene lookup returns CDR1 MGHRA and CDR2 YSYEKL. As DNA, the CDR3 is TGCGCCAGCAGCCAAGATATACGGATTAACTATGGCTACACCTTC. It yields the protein CASSQDIRINYGYTF.

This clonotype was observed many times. The CDR3 sequence is CSVEVVGTSYEQYF. CDR3 in DNA: TGCAGCGTTGAAGTAGTCGGAACGTCGTACGAGCAGTACTTC. The chain employs TRBV29-1 and TRBJ2-7; D uncertain. CDR1 is SQVTM, CDR2 ANQGSEA, per germline. The CDR3 runs 14 residues. Trimming took 1 base from V and 4 from J, leaving 14 bases between them.

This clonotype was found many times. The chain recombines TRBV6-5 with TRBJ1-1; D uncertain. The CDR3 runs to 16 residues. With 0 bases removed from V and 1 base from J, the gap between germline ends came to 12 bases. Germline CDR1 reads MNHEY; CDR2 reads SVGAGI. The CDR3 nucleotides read TGTGCCAGCAGTTACTCGACTCGGTATGGGAACACTGAAGCTTTCTTT. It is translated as CASSYSTRYGNTEAFF.

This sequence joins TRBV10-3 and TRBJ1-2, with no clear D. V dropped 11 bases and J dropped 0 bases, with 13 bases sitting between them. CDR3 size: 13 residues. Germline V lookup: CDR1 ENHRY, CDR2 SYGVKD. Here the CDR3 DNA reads TGTGCCGCCCACAAGGGTACTAACTATGGCTACACCTTC. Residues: CAAHKGTNYGYTF.

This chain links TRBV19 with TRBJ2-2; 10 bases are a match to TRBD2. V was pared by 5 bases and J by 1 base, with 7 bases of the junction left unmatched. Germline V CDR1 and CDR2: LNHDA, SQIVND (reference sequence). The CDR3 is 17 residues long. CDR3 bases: TGTGCCAGTAGTCCAGACCTAGCGGGAGAGAACACCGGGGAGCTGTTTTTT. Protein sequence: CASSPDLAGENTGELFF.

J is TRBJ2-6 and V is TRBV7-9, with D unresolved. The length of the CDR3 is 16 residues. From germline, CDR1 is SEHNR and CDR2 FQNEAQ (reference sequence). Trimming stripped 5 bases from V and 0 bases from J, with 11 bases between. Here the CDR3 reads CASSPGPPSGANVLTF. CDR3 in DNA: TGTGCCAGCAGCCCTGGACCGCCCTCTGGGGCCAACGTCCTGACTTTC.